The table lists the clone carrying this T cell receptor beta chain with many counts. The data were obtained in a study of HIV-infected patients and healthy controls. At the level of the study: By the second bleed, viral load was undetectable in most of the 16 patients.

Roughly three months, about 14 weeks, into antiretroviral therapy, follow-up blood was collected. No cell fractionation was done, so the repertoire covers all unsorted peripheral blood T cells. Donors lacked febrile or AIDS-related illness, tumors, and hepatitis B or C coinfection. Reverse transcription used 450 to 550 ng RNA and constant-region primers for alpha and beta. Each of the alpha and beta chains got its own library through chain-specific third strand synthesis with indices. TCRdb called the 5' RACE reads again in MiXCR, with one record for every CDR3 protein. The table has roughly 9,300 distinct CDR3 sequences, less than 7% seen once. V gave up 2 bases and J gave up 4 bases, with 8 bases separating them. Looked up from germline, CDR1 is SNHLY and CDR2 is FYNNEI. The CDR3 covers 13 residues.

This sequence originates from an adult with HIV infection. The donor label of this sample is uncertain. The chain combines TRBV2 with TRBJ2-5; D perhaps matches TRBD1 (5 bases). Sample: blood, taken during antiretroviral therapy. The chain's CDR3 is CASSETGSETQYF. DNA of the CDR3: TGTGCCAGCAGTGAAACAGGTTCAGAGACCCAGTACTTC.